The 19 T cell receptor beta chains given below trace back to one sample, sequenced in a study of spatial heterogeneity in lung cancer. TCRdb fed the 5' RACE reads into MiXCR, producing one record per CDR3 protein. The sample lists tens of thousands of distinct CDR3 sequences, 9.5% to 15% occurring once. The time point here: sample taken at primary tumor resection. Unsorted tumor, nontumor lung tissue or cryopreserved PBMC supplied the whole RNA. The material was PBMCs, obtained at surgery. The source of these receptors is a male donor with early-stage non-small cell lung cancer.

V usage is TRBV4-2 and J usage is TRBJ2-7, with 10 positions matching TRBD2. CDR1 and CDR2 from the germline V gene are LGHNA and YNFKEQ. Losses at the gene ends were 4 bases for V and 2 bases for J; bases not matched to a gene: 5. The CDR3 contains 15 residues. The CDR3 sequence is CASSPGLAETYEQYF. The CDR3 DNA reads TGTGCCAGCAGCCCCGGACTAGCGGAAACCTACGAGCAGTACTTC.

This clonotype was observed a handful of times. The genes are TRBV9 and TRBJ1-2; D might be TRBD1 (6 bases). The length of the CDR3 is 13 residues. Trimming cost V 5 bases and J 5 bases, with 13 bases left between them. The germline gives CDR1 SGDLS, CDR2 YYNGEE. In DNA form, the CDR3 reads TGTGCCAGCAGTTTGGGGGCGGGATATGGCTACACCTTC. Protein: CASSLGAGYGYTF.

A note on this clonotype: Being one base from a much bigger clone, this may be a read error. This chain uses TRBV3-1 with TRBJ1-1, with D possibly being TRBD1 (6 bases). Germline V gene sequence: CDR1 LGHDT, CDR2 YNNKEL (reference sequence). The CDR3 loop spans 15 amino acids. The CDR3 DNA follows: TGTGCCAGCAGCCAAGGGACAGTACCGAACACTGAAGCTATCTTT. It yields the protein CASSQGTVPNTEAIF.

This chain's CDR3 is CASSPSQEHQVALHF. The CDR3 DNA is TGTGCCAGCTCACCCTCACAAGAGCACCAGGTGGCCCTCCACTTT. V is TRBV18 and J is TRBJ1-6, with D unresolved. Trimming took 3 bases from V and 14 from J, leaving 20 bases between them. This CDR3 spans 15 amino acids. CDR1 is KGHSH, CDR2 LQKENI, per germline.

This clonotype was detected ten times or more. This sequence joins TRBV29-1 and TRBJ2-7, with D possibly matching TRBD2 (6 bases). V dropped 4 bases and J dropped 7 bases, with 11 bases sitting between them. Germline loops: CDR1 SQVTM, CDR2 ANQGSEA. There are 11 residues in the CDR3. CDR3 residues: CSVAGAKEQYF. In DNA, the CDR3 is TGCAGCGTTGCGGGAGCGAAAGAGCAGTACTTC.

This clonotype has a handful of counts. The V gene is TRBV7-9, the J gene TRBJ1-1; D call uncertain. V lost 5 bases, J lost 4 bases, and 11 bases lay in between. CDR1 and CDR2 (germline): SEHNR, FQNEAQ (reference sequence). This CDR3 has 13 residues. Written as DNA, the CDR3 is TGTGCCAGCAGCCCGGCGGGCGGCACTGAAGCTTTCTTT. It is translated as CASSPAGGTEAFF.

The J gene is TRBJ2-7, the V gene TRBV5-1; D perhaps matches TRBD1 (6 bases). The CDR3 spans 12 residues. Between the trimmed V and J ends, which lost 2 bases and 7 bases, there was a span of 10 bases. Per the germline V gene, CDR1 is SGHRS and CDR2 is YFSETQ. The CDR3 region has the DNA TGCGCCAGCAGCTTACAGGGTCTGGAGCAGTACTTC. Amino acid sequence: CASSLQGLEQYF.

The CDR3 protein is CASSQGSSTDTQYF. For the CDR3, the DNA is TGTGCCAGCAGCCAAGGATCAAGCACAGATACGCAGTATTTT. The chain is built from TRBV5-6 and TRBJ2-3, with D unresolved. The CDR3 contains 14 residues. Per germline, CDR1 SGHDT and CDR2 YYEEEE. V lost 4 bases and J lost 0, with 9 bases in between.

This clonotype has a handful of counts. DNA of the CDR3: TGTGCCACCAGTGACCGCAGGGTAGTGACCAATGAGCAGTTCTTC. Translating it yields CATSDRRVVTNEQFF. V usage is TRBV24-1 and J usage is TRBJ2-1; D may be TRBD1 (5 bases). Trimming removed 4 bases from V and 6 bases from J, with 15 bases in between. This CDR3 region has 15 residues. Per germline, CDR1 KGHDR and CDR2 SFDVKD.

CDR3 region: CASQGAKTEAFF. The CDR3 region has the DNA TGTGCCAGCCAGGGGGCGAAGACTGAAGCTTTCTTT. This chain connects TRBV28 to TRBJ1-1; the match to TRBD1 covers 8 bases. Germline lookup yields CDR1 MDHEN and CDR2 SYDVKM. The CDR3 has 12 residues. The junction had 4 bases not matched to a gene; V was cut back by 8 bases and J by 5 bases.

This clonotype has more than one count but fewer than ten. This chain joins TRBV28 and TRBJ1-1; maybe TRBD1 (5 bases). In germline, CDR1 is MDHEN, CDR2 SYDVKM. The CDR3 sequence is 14 residues long. The V end lost 2 bases, the J end lost 5 bases, and 12 bases lay between the germline ends. DNA of the CDR3: TGTGCCAGCAGTTTAGGAGGGAGGGGAACTGAAGCTTTCTTT. Protein product: CASSLGGRGTEAFF.

This chain joins TRBV2 and TRBJ2-3; maybe TRBD2 (6 bases). Germline V CDR1 and CDR2: SNHLY, FYNNEI. The CDR3 is made up of 14 amino acids. Between the trimmed V and J ends, which lost 3 bases and 2 bases, there was a span of 9 bases. CDR3 coding DNA: TGTGCCAGCAGTGACCGCGGGGACACAGATACGCAGTATTTT. As protein: CASSDRGDTDTQYF. The full variable domain, its missing parts supplied by reference TRBV2 and TRBJ2-3, is EPEVTQTPSHQVTQMGQEVILRCVPISNHLYFYWYRQILGQKVEFLVSFYNNEISEKSEIFDDQFSVERPDGSNFTLKIRSTKLEDSAMYFCASSDRGDTDTQYFGPGTRLTVL.

This clonotype was found a few times. V and J are TRBV11-2 and TRBJ2-3; no clear D gene. From germline, CDR1 is SGHAT and CDR2 FQNNGV. The CDR3 consists of 16 residues. V lost 0 bases and J lost 1, with 11 bases in between. The CDR3 sequence is CASSLDLGLGTDTQYF. For the CDR3, the DNA is TGTGCCAGCAGCTTAGATCTGGGCCTCGGCACAGATACGCAGTATTTT.

This clonotype was detected a few times. The J gene is TRBJ1-5, the V gene TRBV7-8; 11 bases match TRBD1. The trim removed 3 bases at V and 6 bases at J, leaving 7 bases unmatched. Per germline, CDR1 SGHVS and CDR2 FQNEAQ. This CDR3 has 16 amino acids. CDR3 protein: CASSFGTGGIGQPQHF. The CDR3, as DNA: TGTGCCAGCAGCTTCGGGACAGGGGGGATCGGTCAGCCCCAGCATTTT. Using reference TRBV7-8 and TRBJ1-5 for the parts outside the CDR3, the full variable domain is GAGVSQSPRYKVAKRGQDVALRCDPISGHVSLFWYQQALGQGPEFLTYFQNEAQLDKSGLPSDRFFAERPEGSVSTLKIQRTQQEDSAVYLCASSFGTGGIGQPQHFGDGTRLSIL.

The gene calls are TRBV3-1 and TRBJ1-2; tentative D call: TRBD1 (5 bases). The germline V gene has CDR1 LGHDT and CDR2 YNNKEL (reference sequence). Trimming stripped 1 base from V and 4 bases from J, with 13 bases between. The CDR3 loop spans 15 amino acids. The CDR3: CASSQAVGEGYGYTF. The CDR3 DNA reads as TGTGCCAGCAGCCAAGCTGTAGGGGAGGGCTATGGCTACACCTTC.

The gene calls are TRBV4-1 and TRBJ2-3, with TRBD2 matching over 11 bases. Germline V CDR1 and CDR2: MGHRA, YSYEKL. There are 17 residues in the CDR3. Trimming cost V 0 bases and J 5 bases; bases outside gene matches: 7. The CDR3 nucleotides are TGCGCCAGCAGCCAAGAAAAATCCGGGACTAGCGGAGATACGCAGTATTTT. Translating it yields CASSQEKSGTSGDTQYF.

This clonotype has a count of ten or more. The chain links TRBV12-3 or TRBV12-4 to TRBJ1-1, with no clear D. V was trimmed by 7 bases and J by 7 bases, leaving 13 bases between them. The CDR3 loop spans 12 amino acids. The CDR3 bases are TGTGCCAGCACCACTGATCTCTTTGAAGCTTTCTTT. The encoded protein is CASTTDLFEAFF.

The table lists this clonotype with a few counts. The V and J genes are TRBV11-2 and TRBJ2-7; TRBD1 aligns across 7 bases. The CDR3 has 12 residues. The V gene end was trimmed by 5 bases and the J gene end by 6 bases; junction bases not matched to a gene: 4. Per germline, CDR1 SGHAT and CDR2 FQNNGV. The CDR3 spells CASSPTGTEQYF. CDR3 nucleotide sequence: TGTGCCAGCAGCCCGACAGGGACCGAGCAGTACTTC.

This clonotype turned up a few times. The CDR3 DNA is TGCGCCAGCAGTGCAGGGGAGGCCGGGGAGCTGTTTTTT. Translating it yields CASSAGEAGELFF. The rearrangement uses TRBV5-1 and TRBJ2-2, with D tentatively TRBD1 or TRBD2 (6 bases each). CDR3 size: 13 residues. Germline CDR1 is SGHRS and CDR2 is YFSETQ. Between the trimmed V and J ends, which lost 5 bases and 6 bases, there was a span of 11 bases.